This T cell receptor (beta chain) was sequenced during a study of shared clonotypes between healthy human individuals. General observations from the study: Clonotype sharing among donors, it was expected, would be affected by sequencing depth. Sequencing of the sorted subsets was shown by rarefaction to be incomplete despite large depth.

Sequencing used immunoSEQ multiplex PCR; TCRdb keeps in-frame clones, though not all of them. The sample holds under 300,000 clones, 60% to 70% seen once. This CDR3 spans 13 amino acids. Germline assignment: CDR1 KGHSH and CDR2 LQKENI. The V end lost 4 bases, the J end lost 4 bases, and 10 bases lay between the germline ends. This clone was counted between two and nine times. Its matching antigen is unknown. The chain couples TRBV18 to TRBJ1-2; D call uncertain. The sequence came from a man aged 30-40 years in good health. Sequenced: memory CD4+ T cells sorted from blood. Indicated subset: CD45RA-negative fraction. CDR3 DNA sequence: TGTGCCAGCTCACTACGTGTGGTCTATGGCTACACCTTC. Protein: CASSLRVVYGYTF.